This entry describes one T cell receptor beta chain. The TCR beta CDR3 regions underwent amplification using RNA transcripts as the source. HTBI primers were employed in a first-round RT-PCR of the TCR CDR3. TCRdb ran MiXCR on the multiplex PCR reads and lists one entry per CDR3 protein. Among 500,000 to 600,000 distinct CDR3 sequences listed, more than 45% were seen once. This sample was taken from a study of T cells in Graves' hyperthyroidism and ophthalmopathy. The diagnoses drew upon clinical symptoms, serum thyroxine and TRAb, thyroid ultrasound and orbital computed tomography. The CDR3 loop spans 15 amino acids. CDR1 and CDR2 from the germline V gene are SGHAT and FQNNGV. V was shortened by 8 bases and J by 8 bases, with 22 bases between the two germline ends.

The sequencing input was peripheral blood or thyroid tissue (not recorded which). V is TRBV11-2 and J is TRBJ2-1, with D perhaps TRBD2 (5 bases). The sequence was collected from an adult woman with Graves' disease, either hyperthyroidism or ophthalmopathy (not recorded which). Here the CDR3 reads CASLQRLSRFDEQFF. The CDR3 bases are TGTGCCAGCCTCCAGAGACTATCACGGTTCGATGAGCAGTTCTTC.